This entry lists 8 T cell receptor beta chains sequenced from one sample in a study of T cell repertoires in cytomegalovirus infection. What these receptors recognize is not known. TCRdb itself ran the reads through MiXCR, one entry per CDR3 protein. The sample yields some 480,000 distinct CDR3 sequences, roughly a third seen once. The sample consisted of cultured PBMCs, taken from culture after CMV antigen stimulation. Every receptor here comes from a human donor in good health (CMV status not recorded). Some clones in this sample may be carry-over from other donors' samples.

The chain combines TRBV7-6 with TRBJ1-4; tentative D call: TRBD1 (5 bases). From germline, CDR1 is SGHVS and CDR2 FNYEAQ. The CDR3 length is 12 residues. The V gene lost 6 bases and the J gene lost 7 bases, with 9 bases spanning the gap. The CDR3 protein is CASRPGSEKLFF. CDR3 nucleotides: TGTGCCAGCAGACCAGGGAGTGAAAAACTGTTTTTT. The full variable domain, with the rest looked up from reference TRBV7-6 and TRBJ1-4, is GAGVSQSPRYKVTKRGQDVALRCDPISGHVSLYWYRQALGQGPEFLTYFNYEAQQDKSGLPNDRFSAERPEGSISTLTIQRTEQRDSAMYRCASRPGSEKLFFGSGTQLSVL.

The chain uses TRBV7-2 and TRBJ2-5; no clear D gene. The CDR3 is made up of 15 amino acids. CDR1 is SGHTA and CDR2 is FQGNSA in the germline V gene. The V gene lost 2 bases and the J gene lost 2 bases, with 12 bases spanning the gap. CDR3 region: CASSLTIRKQETQYF. CDR3 nucleotides: TGTGCCAGCAGCTTAACAATCAGGAAACAAGAGACCCAGTACTTC.

In its sample, this clonotype was seen many times. The chain combines TRBV7-2 with TRBJ2-3; 7 nucleotides line up with TRBD2. The CDR3 extends over 15 amino acids. The V gene's germline CDR1 is SGHTA and CDR2 FQGNSA. J lost 2 bases, V lost 5 bases, and 7 bases had no gene match. CDR3 protein: CASSLGGINTDTQYF. The CDR3 DNA reads as TGTGCCAGCAGCCTGGGGGGGATTAACACAGATACGCAGTATTTT.

This clonotype was counted only a few times. V gene TRBV30 combines with J gene TRBJ1-2; TRBD1 matches 7 bases. Germline CDR1 is GTSNPN and CDR2 is SVGIG (reference sequence). J gave up 8 bases and V 8 bases, and 5 bases lay outside the gene matches. The CDR3 sequence is 10 residues long. CDR3 in amino acids: CASYRGGYTF. The CDR3 DNA sequence: TGTGCCAGCTACAGGGGCGGCTACACCTTC. Full variable domain (outside the CDR3, taken from reference TRBV30 and TRBJ1-2): SQTIHQWPATLVQPVGSPLSLECTVEGTSNPNLYWYRQAAGRGLQLLFYSVGIGQISSEVPQNLSASRPQDRQFILSSKKLLLSDSGFYLCASYRGGYTFGSGTRLTVV.

This clonotype was detected a few times. This chain connects TRBV20-1 to TRBJ2-1; 9 positions match TRBD2. V lost 1 base, J lost 8 bases, and 15 bases stayed unmatched. This CDR3 has 17 residues. From germline, CDR1 is DFQATT and CDR2 SNEGSKA (reference sequence). This chain's CDR3 is CSARGRVGREGRDEQFF. The CDR3, as DNA: TGCAGTGCTAGAGGAAGGGTGGGGCGGGAGGGCCGCGATGAGCAGTTCTTC.

This clonotype has at least ten counts. The chain recombines TRBV4-1 with TRBJ2-3; D not resolved. Germline CDR1 reads MGHRA; CDR2 reads YSYEKL. The V and J ends lost 0 bases and 1 base respectively, with 11 bases between them. The CDR3 loop spans 16 amino acids. CDR3 loop: CASSQDRGFGTDTQYF. DNA for the CDR3: TGCGCCAGCAGCCAAGACCGTGGATTCGGCACAGATACGCAGTATTTT.

The rearrangement uses TRBV18 and TRBJ1-5; TRBD1 matches 8 bases. The germline gives CDR1 KGHSH, CDR2 LQKENI. The CDR3 covers 15 residues. The V segment lost 4 bases and the J segment 4 bases; nucleotides outside the gene matches: 6. CDR3 DNA sequence: TGTGCCAGCTCACAATCGGGGACAGGAAATCAGCCCCAGCATTTT. This codes for CASSQSGTGNQPQHF.

The genes are TRBV7-3 and TRBJ2-7, with 8 bases lining up with TRBD1. From germline, CDR1 is SGHTA and CDR2 FQGTGA. The V gene end was trimmed by 2 bases and the J gene end by 7 bases; junction bases not matched to a gene: 4. There are 13 residues in the CDR3. The CDR3 DNA reads as TGTGCCAGCAGCTTAGACAGGGGTGGAGAGCAGTACGTC. Protein sequence: CASSLDRGGEQYV.